This TCR beta chain came from a study of Graves' ophthalmopathy and Graves' hyperthyroidism. This clonotype appeared many times. Using RNA transcripts, the TCR beta CDR3 regions were amplified. The first round was an RT-PCR with HTBI primers, and the second round was a multiplex PCR. TCRdb fed the multiplex PCR reads into MiXCR, producing one record per CDR3 protein. The sample shows about 740,000 distinct CDR3 sequences, around 40% of them seen only once. The germline V gene encodes CDR1 SQVTM and CDR2 ANQGSEA. Trimming took 7 bases from V and 0 from J, leaving 15 bases between them. The CDR3 sequence is 15 residues long.

The chain has TRBV29-1 and TRBJ1-4; no reliable D call. This receptor was obtained from an adult man with Graves' ophthalmopathy. The sequenced material came from peripheral blood. The CDR3 protein is CSAAETAATNEKLFF. The CDR3 DNA follows: TGCAGCGCAGCCGAGACGGCGGCAACTAATGAAAAACTGTTTTTT.